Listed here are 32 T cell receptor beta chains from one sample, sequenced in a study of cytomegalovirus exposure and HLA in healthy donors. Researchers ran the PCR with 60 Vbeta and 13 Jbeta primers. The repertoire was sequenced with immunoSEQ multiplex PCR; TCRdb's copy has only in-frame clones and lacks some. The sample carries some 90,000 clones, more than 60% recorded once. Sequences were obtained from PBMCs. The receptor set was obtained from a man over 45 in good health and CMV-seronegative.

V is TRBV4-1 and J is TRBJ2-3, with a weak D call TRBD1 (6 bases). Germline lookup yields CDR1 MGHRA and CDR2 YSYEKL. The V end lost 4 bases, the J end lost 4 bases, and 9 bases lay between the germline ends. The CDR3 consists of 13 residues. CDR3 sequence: CASSRTGSDTQYF. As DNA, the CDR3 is TGCGCCAGCAGCCGCACAGGGTCAGATACGCAGTATTTT.

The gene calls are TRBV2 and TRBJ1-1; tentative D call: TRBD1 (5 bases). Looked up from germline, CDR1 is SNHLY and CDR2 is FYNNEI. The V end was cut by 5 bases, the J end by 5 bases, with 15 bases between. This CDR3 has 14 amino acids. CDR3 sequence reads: CASSMFQGGTEAFF. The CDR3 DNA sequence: TGTGCCAGCAGTATGTTCCAGGGTGGAACTGAAGCTTTCTTT.

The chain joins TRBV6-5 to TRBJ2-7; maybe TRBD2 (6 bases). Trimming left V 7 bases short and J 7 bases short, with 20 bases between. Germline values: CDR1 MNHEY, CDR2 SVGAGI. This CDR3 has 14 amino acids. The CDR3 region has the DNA TGTGCCAGCACGAGAGGCCGGCAGGGAGGAGAGCAGTACTTC. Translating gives CASTRGRQGGEQYF.

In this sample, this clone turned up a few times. The CDR3 is CASRILPGQTYEQYF. In nucleotides, the CDR3 is TGCGCCAGCAGGATATTGCCGGGACAGACCTACGAGCAGTACTTC. The chain carries TRBV10-2 and TRBJ2-7, with 7 bases lining up with TRBD1. V shed 6 bases and J 2 bases; nucleotides not matched to a gene: 10. The CDR3 has 15 residues. CDR1 and CDR2 (germline): WSHSY, SAAADI.

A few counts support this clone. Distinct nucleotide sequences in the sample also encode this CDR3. CDR3: CAISSPGDEQFF. CDR3 bases: TGTGCCATCAGTTCTCCCGGAGATGAGCAGTTCTTC. The chain uses TRBV10-3 and TRBJ2-1; D is unclear. The CDR3 has 12 amino acids. V shed 5 bases and J shed 8 bases, with 10 bases lying between them. From germline, CDR1 is ENHRY and CDR2 SYGVKD.

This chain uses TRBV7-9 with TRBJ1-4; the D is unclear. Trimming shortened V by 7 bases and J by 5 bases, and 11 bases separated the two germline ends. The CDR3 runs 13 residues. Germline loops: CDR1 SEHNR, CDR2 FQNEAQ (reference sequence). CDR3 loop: CASNVAGNEKLFF. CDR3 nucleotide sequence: TGTGCCAGCAACGTTGCCGGGAATGAAAAACTGTTTTTT.

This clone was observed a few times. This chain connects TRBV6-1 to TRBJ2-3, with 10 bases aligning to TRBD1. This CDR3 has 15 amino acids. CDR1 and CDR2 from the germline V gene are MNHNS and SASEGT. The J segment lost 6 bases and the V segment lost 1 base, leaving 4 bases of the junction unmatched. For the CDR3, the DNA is TGTGCCAGCAGTGAAGTACGACAGGGGGCCGATACGCAGTATTTT. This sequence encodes CASSEVRQGADTQYF.

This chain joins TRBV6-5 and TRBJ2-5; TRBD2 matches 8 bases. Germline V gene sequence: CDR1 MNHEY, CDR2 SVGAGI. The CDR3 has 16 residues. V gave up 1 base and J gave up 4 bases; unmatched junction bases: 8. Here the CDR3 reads CASSYFLSGSGETQYF. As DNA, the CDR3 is TGTGCCAGCAGTTACTTTTTGAGCGGGAGCGGAGAGACCCAGTACTTC.

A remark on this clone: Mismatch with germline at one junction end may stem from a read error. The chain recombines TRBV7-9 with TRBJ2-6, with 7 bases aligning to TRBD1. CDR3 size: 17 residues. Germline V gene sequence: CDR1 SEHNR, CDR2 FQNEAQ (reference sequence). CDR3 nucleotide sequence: TGTTCCAGCAGCCCAACAGGGACAGCCCAGGGGGCCAACGTCCTGACTTTC. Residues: CSSSPTGTAQGANVLTF.

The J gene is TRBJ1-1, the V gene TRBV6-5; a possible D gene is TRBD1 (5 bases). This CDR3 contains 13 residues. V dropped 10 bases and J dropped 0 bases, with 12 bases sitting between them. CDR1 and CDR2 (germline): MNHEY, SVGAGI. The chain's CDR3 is CAIKAGLNTEAFF. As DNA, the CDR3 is TGTGCCATCAAGGCGGGGCTGAACACTGAAGCTTTCTTT.

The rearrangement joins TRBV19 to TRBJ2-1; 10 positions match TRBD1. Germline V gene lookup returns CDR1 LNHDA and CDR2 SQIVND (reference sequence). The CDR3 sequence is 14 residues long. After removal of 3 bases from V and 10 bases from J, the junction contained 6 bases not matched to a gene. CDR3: CASSIGTGVGEQFF. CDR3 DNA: TGTGCCAGTAGTATCGGGACAGGGGTTGGGGAGCAGTTCTTC.

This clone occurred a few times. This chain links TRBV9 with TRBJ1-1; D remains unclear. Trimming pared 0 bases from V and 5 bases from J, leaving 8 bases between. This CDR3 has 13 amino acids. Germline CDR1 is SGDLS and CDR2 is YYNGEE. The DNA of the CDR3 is TGTGCCAGCAGCGTAGGGCCGTGGACTGAAGCTTTCTTT. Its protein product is CASSVGPWTEAFF.

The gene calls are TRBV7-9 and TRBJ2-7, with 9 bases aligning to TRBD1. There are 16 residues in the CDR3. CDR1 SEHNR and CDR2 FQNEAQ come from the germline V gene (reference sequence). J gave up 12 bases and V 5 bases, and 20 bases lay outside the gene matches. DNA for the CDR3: TGTGCCAGCAGCCAAAATGGCTGGGACAGGGAAGAGCAGCCGTACTTC. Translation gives CASSQNGWDREEQPYF. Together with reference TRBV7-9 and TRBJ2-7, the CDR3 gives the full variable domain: DTGVSQNPRHKITKRGQNVTFRCDPISEHNRLYWYRQTLGQGPEFLTYFQNEAQLEKSRLLSDRFSAERPKGSFSTLEIQRTEQGDSAMYLCASSQNGWDREEQPYFGPGTRLTVT.

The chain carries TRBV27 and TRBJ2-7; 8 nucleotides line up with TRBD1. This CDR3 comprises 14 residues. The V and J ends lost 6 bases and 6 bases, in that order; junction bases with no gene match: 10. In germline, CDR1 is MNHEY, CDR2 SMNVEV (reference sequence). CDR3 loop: CASRGQGGIGEQYF. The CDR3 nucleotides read TGTGCCAGCAGAGGACAGGGCGGGATAGGCGAGCAGTACTTC.

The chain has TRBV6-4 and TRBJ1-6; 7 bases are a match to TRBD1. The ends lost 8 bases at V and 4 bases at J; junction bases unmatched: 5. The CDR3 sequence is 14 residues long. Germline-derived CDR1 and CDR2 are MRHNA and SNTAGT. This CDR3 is CASYRTGYNSPLHF. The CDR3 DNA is TGTGCCAGCTATCGGACAGGTTATAATTCACCCCTCCACTTT.

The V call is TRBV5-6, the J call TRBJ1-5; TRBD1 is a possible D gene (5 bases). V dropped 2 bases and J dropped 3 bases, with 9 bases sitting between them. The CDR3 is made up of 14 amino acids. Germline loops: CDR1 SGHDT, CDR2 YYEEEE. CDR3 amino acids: CASSFPGINQPQHF. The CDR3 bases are TGTGCCAGCAGCTTTCCAGGGATCAATCAGCCCCAGCATTTT.

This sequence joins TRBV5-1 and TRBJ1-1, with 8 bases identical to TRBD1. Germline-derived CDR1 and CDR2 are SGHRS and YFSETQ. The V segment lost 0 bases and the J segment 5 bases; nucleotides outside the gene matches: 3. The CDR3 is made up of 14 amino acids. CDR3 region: CASSLEQGVTEAFF. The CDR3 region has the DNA TGCGCCAGCAGCTTGGAACAGGGGGTGACTGAAGCTTTCTTT.

The CDR3 region has the DNA TGTGCCAGCAGTGGGGACACAGCCCGGGGTTTTCAGTACTTC. It specifies CASSGDTARGFQYF. The chain employs TRBV28 and TRBJ2-4, with D maybe TRBD1 (6 bases). V dropped 5 bases and J dropped 11 bases, with 19 bases sitting between them. The germline V gene has CDR1 MDHEN and CDR2 SYDVKM. This CDR3 is 14 amino acids long.

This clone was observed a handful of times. The CDR3 sequence: CASSQDDRGSYNEQFF. The CDR3 DNA sequence: TGCGCCAGCAGCCAAGATGACAGGGGCAGCTACAATGAGCAGTTCTTC. V is TRBV4-3 and J is TRBJ2-1; the match to TRBD1 covers 8 bases. The germline gives CDR1 LGHNA, CDR2 YSLEER. The CDR3 totals 16 residues. V lost 0 bases and J lost 3; bases outside the gene matches: 4.

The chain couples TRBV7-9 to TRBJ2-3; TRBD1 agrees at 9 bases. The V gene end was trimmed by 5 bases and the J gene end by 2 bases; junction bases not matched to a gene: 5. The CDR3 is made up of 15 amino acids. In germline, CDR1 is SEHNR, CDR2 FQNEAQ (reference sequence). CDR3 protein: CASSRTGEYTDTQYF. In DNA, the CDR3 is TGTGCCAGCAGCCGGACAGGGGAATACACAGATACGCAGTATTTT.

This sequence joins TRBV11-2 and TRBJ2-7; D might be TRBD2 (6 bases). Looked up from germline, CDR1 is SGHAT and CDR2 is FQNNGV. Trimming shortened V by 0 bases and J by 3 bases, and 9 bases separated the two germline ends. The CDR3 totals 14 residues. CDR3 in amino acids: CASSLEEGGYEQYF. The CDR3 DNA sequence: TGTGCCAGCAGCTTAGAAGAGGGAGGCTACGAGCAGTACTTC. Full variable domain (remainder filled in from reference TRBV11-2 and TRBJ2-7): EAGVAQSPRYKIIEKRQSVAFWCNPISGHATLYWYQQILGQGPKLLIQFQNNGVVDDSQLPKDRFSAERLKGVDSTLKIQPAKLEDSAVYLCASSLEEGGYEQYFGPGTRLTVT.

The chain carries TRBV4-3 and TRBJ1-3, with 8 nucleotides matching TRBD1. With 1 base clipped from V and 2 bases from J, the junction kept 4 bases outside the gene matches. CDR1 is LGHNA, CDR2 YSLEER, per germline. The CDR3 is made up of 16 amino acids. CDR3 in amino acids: CASSQGTGSTGNTIYF. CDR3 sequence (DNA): TGCGCCAGCAGCCAAGGGACAGGGTCGACTGGAAACACCATATATTTT.

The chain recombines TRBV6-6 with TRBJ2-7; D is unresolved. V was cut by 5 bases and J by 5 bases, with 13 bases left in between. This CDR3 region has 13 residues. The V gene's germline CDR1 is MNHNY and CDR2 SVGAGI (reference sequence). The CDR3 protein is CASSQRVVDEQYF. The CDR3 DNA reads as TGTGCCAGCAGTCAACGGGTGGTCGACGAGCAGTACTTC.

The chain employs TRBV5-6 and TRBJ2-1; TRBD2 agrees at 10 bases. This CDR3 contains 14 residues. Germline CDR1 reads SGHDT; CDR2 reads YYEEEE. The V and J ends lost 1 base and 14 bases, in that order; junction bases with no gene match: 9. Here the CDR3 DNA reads TGTGCCAGCAGCTTGCCGCCTAGCGGGAGTCGAGAGTTCTTC. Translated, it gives CASSLPPSGSREFF.

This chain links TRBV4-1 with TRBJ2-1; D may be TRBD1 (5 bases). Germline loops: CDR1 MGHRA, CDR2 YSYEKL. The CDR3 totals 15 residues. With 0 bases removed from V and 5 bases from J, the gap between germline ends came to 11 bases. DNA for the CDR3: TGCGCCAGCAGCCAAGATTCAGGGATCCACAATGAGCAGTTCTTC. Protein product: CASSQDSGIHNEQFF.

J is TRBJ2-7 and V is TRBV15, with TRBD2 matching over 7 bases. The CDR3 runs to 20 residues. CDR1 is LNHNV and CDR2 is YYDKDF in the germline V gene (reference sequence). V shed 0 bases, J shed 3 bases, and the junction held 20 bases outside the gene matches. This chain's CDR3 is CATSRELLTFSGGPYYEQYF. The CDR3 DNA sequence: TGTGCCACCAGCAGAGAACTTCTAACCTTCTCGGGGGGACCCTACTACGAGCAGTACTTC.

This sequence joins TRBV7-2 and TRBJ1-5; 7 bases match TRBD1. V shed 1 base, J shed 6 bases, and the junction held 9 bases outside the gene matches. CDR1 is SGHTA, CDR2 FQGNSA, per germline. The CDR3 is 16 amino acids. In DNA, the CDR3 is TGTGCCAGCAGCTTAGAAGGAATCAGGGGGAGTCAGCCCCAGCATTTT. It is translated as CASSLEGIRGSQPQHF.

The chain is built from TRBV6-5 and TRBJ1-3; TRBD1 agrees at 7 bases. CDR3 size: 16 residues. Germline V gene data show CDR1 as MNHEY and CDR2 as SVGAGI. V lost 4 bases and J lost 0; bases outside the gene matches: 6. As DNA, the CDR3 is TGTGCCAGCAGTTTTTCGACAGGGATCTCTGGAAACACCATATATTTT. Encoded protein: CASSFSTGISGNTIYF.

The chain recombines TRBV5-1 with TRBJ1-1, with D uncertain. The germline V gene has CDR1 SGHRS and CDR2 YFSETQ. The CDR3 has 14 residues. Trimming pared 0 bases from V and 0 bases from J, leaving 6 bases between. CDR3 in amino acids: CASSLVSMNTEAFF. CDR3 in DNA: TGCGCCAGCAGCTTGGTGTCCATGAACACTGAAGCTTTCTTT.

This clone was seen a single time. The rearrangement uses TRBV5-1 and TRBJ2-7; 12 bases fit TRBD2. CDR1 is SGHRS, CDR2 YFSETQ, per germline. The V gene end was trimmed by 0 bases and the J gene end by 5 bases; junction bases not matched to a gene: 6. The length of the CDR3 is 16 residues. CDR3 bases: TGCGCCAGCAGCTTGGACCTAGCGGGAGGGCTCCACGAGCAGTACTTC. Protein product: CASSLDLAGGLHEQYF. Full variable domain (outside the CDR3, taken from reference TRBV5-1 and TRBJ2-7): KAGVTQTPRYLIKTRGQQVTLSCSPISGHRSVSWYQQTPGQGLQFLFEYFSETQRNKGNFPGRFSGRQFSNSRSEMNVSTLELGDSALYLCASSLDLAGGLHEQYFGPGTRLTVT.

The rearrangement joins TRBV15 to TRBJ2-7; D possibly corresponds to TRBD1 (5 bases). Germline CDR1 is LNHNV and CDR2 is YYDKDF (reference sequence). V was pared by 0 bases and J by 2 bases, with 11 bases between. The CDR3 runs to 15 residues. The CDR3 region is CATSRDPAGPYEQYF. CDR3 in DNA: TGTGCCACCAGCAGAGATCCGGCAGGGCCCTACGAGCAGTACTTC.

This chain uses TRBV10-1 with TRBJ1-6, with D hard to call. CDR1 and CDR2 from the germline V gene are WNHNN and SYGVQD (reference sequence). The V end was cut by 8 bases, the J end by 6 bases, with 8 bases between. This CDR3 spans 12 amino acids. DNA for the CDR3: TGCGCCAGCGGCCCAAGTAATTCACCCCTCCACTTT. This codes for CASGPSNSPLHF.